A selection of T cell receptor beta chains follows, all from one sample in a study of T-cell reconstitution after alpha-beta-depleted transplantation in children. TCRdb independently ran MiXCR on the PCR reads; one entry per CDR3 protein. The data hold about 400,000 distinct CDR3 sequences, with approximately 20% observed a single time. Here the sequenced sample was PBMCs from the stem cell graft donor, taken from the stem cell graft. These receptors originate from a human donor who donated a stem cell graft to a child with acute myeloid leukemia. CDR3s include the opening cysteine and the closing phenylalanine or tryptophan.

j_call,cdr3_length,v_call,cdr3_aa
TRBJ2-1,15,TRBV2,CASRQRTSGHGEQFF
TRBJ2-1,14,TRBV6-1,CASGTGFSYNEQFF
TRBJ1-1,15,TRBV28,CASGDRGPWGTEAFF
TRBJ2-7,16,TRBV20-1,CSAIVQGGRALGEQYF
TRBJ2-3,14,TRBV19,CASSIATFTDTQYF
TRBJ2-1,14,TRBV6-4,CASSDNPERSEQFF
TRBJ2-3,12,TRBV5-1,CASSSSTDTQYF
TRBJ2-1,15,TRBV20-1,CSARSGLSSYNEQFF
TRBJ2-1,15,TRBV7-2,CASSPGLGPYNEQFF
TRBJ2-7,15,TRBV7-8,CASSLAVRDGYEQYF
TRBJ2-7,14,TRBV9,CASSVRDRPYEQYF
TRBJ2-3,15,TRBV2,CASFTGSGRRDTQYF
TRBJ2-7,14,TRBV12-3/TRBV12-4,CASSLGSPTYEQYF
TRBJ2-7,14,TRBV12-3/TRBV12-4,CASSTGTANYEQYF
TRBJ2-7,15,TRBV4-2,CASSQDLGLPYEQYF
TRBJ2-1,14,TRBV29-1,CSVEDYPVYNEQFF
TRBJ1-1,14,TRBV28,CASRNRGLNTEAFF
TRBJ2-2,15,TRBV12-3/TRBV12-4,CASSPQGLNTGELFF
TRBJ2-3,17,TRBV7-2,CASSLDASGRSRDTQYF
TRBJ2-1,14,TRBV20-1,CSARQAYSYNEQFF
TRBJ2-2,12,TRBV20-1,CSAYRGPGELFF
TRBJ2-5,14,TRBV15,CATSGGGVRETQYF
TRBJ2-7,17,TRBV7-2,CASSGGSSGRAFYEQYF
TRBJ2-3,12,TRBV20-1,CSVSGATDTQYF
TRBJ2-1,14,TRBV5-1,CASSISGSHNEQFF
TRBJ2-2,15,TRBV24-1,CATSEQGMDTGELFF
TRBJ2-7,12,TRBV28,CASSPPKYEQYF
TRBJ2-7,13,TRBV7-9,CASSTGGVREQYF
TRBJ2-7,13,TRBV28,CASSFGGDYEQYF
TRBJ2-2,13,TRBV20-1,CSAGLAGAGELFF
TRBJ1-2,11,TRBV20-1,CSAHQNDGYTF
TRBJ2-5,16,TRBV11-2,CASSLDSVGFQETQYF
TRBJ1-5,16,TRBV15,CATSSRQGYSNQPQHF